This TCR beta chain derives from a study of blood T cell repertoires in COVID-19. The overall study: The United States, Italy and Spain were the sources of the acute and convalescent COVID-19 samples.

The protocol was immunoSEQ multiplex PCR, while the TCRdb copy is restricted to in-frame clones and leaves out a portion. The sample lists under 90,000 clones; 70% to 85% were seen once. This TCR was sampled from a man aged 50 or older with active or convalescent COVID-19. What was sequenced was peripheral blood.

The CDR3: CASSIDRREGDTQYF. DNA for the CDR3: TGTGCCAGTAGTATAGATCGGCGGGAGGGAGATACGCAGTATTTT. The chain couples TRBV19 to TRBJ2-3; 9 bases match TRBD2. Germline CDR1 reads LNHDA; CDR2 reads SQIVND (reference sequence). The length of the CDR3 is 15 residues. J lost 5 bases, V lost 0 bases, and 3 bases had no gene match. Together with reference TRBV19 and TRBJ2-3, the CDR3 gives the full variable domain: DGGITQSPKYLFRKEGQNVTLSCEQNLNHDAMYWYRQDPGQGLRLIYYSQIVNDFQKGDIAEGYSVSREKKESFPLTVTSAQKNPTAFYLCASSIDRREGDTQYFGPGTRLTVL.